The 7 T cell receptor beta chains reported below all come from one sample, sequenced in a study of CD8 T cells in ankylosing spondylitis. Whole-study findings and limits: Characteristic, it appeared, of ankylosing spondylitis blood was a TCR beta motif of seven or eight highly homologous variants.

From the 5' RACE reads, TCRdb called clonotypes with MiXCR, one entry per CDR3 protein. The sample has 350,000 or so distinct CDR3 sequences, around 7.6% seen once. These receptors are not linked to any known antigen. The sequencing sample was made of blood, either unsorted or a sorted T cell fraction (not recorded which). All receptors come from a male donor with ankylosing spondylitis.

The genes are TRBV5-1 and TRBJ2-1; 7 bases agree with TRBD2. Losses at the gene ends were 0 bases for V and 10 bases for J; bases not matched to a gene: 4. Germline CDR1 is SGHRS and CDR2 is YFSETQ. This CDR3 has 13 residues. As DNA, the CDR3 is TGCGCCAGCAGCTTGGAGGGCGGGAGAGAGCAGTTCTTC. Translating gives CASSLEGGREQFF. The variable domain in full, with the rest retrieved from reference TRBV5-1 and TRBJ2-1, is KAGVTQTPRYLIKTRGQQVTLSCSPISGHRSVSWYQQTPGQGLQFLFEYFSETQRNKGNFPGRFSGRQFSNSRSEMNVSTLELGDSALYLCASSLEGGREQFFGPGTRLTVL.

This clonotype has a count of ten or more. The gene calls are TRBV5-1 and TRBJ1-1; D might be TRBD1 (5 bases). Germline loops: CDR1 SGHRS, CDR2 YFSETQ. The CDR3 is made up of 16 amino acids. Trimming took 2 bases from V and 1 from J, leaving 15 bases between them. The CDR3 reads CASSFEAGQSNTEAFF. DNA for the CDR3: TGCGCCAGCAGCTTCGAGGCAGGGCAGTCGAACACTGAAGCTTTCTTT.

In its sample, this clonotype was seen many times. The chain uses TRBV18 and TRBJ2-3; a weak D match, TRBD1 (6 bases). Germline lookup yields CDR1 KGHSH and CDR2 LQKENI. CDR3 length equals 14 residues. With 0 bases removed from V and 5 bases from J, the gap between germline ends came to 9 bases. CDR3 sequence: CASSPPGAGDTQYF. In DNA, the CDR3 is TGTGCCAGCTCACCACCGGGGGCCGGAGATACGCAGTATTTT.

This clonotype was seen ten or more times. This chain uses TRBV5-1 with TRBJ2-5; TRBD1 agrees at 7 bases. V lost 5 bases and J lost 6; bases outside the gene matches: 10. The V gene's germline CDR1 is SGHRS and CDR2 YFSETQ. This CDR3 has 14 residues. CDR3 region: CASSLRQGEQTQYF. CDR3 nucleotide sequence: TGCGCCAGCAGTTTGAGACAGGGAGAACAGACCCAGTACTTC.

J is TRBJ2-7 and V is TRBV5-1; weak D call: TRBD2 (5 bases). CDR3 length: 14 residues. Germline V CDR1 and CDR2: SGHRS, YFSETQ. Trimming took 0 bases from V and 5 from J, leaving 12 bases between them. The CDR3 DNA reads as TGCGCCAGCAGCTTGGGAGGGTCAGTAAACGAGCAGTACTTC. Translation gives CASSLGGSVNEQYF.

This clonotype came up a few times. The chain employs TRBV18 and TRBJ2-7; a weak D match, TRBD2 (5 bases). The V and J ends lost 0 bases and 4 bases respectively, with 16 bases between them. Per germline, CDR1 KGHSH and CDR2 LQKENI. The length of the CDR3 is 16 residues. The DNA of the CDR3 is TGTGCCAGCTCACCACCGGACTCTTGGTTTCTATACGAGCAGTACTTC. Its protein product is CASSPPDSWFLYEQYF.

CDR3 sequence (DNA): TGTGCCAGCAGCCAAGAAGAGGAGTACGAGCAGTACTTC. Its protein is CASSQEEEYEQYF. The chain has TRBV4-2 and TRBJ2-7, with D unclear. Per the germline V gene, CDR1 is LGHNA and CDR2 is YNFKEQ. This CDR3 spans 13 amino acids. V was pared by 0 bases and J by 4 bases, with 7 bases between.